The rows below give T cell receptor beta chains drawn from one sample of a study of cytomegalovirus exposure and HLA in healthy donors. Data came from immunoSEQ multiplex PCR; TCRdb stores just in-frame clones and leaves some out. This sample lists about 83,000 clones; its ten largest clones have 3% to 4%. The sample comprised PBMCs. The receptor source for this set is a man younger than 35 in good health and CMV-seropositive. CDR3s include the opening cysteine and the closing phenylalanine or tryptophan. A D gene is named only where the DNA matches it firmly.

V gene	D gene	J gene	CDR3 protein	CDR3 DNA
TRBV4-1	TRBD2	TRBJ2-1	CASSRGGLAVSYNEQFF	TGCGCCAGCAGCCGGGGGGGACTAGCGGTCTCCTACAATGAGCAGTTCTTC
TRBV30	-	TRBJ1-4	CAWGPPGGEEKLFF	TGTGCCTGGGGCCCTCCGGGCGGGGAGGAAAAACTGTTTTTT
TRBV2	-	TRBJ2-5	CASSWAGQETQYF	TGTGCCAGCAGTTGGGCCGGACAAGAGACCCAGTACTTC
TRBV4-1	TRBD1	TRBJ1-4	CASSALATGANGEKLFF	TGCGCCAGCAGCGCCCTCGCGACAGGGGCCAACGGGGAAAAACTGTTTTTT
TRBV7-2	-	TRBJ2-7	CASSISITQGSEQYF	TGTGCCAGCAGCATTTCAATTACCCAGGGTTCCGAGCAGTACTTC
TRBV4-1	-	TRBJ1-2	CATSDPRDISNYGYTF	TGCGCCACCTCAGACCCCCGGGACATCTCTAACTATGGCTACACCTTC
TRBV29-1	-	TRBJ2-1	CSVVMWAGADNEQFF	TGCAGCGTTGTGATGTGGGCAGGGGCGGATAATGAGCAGTTCTTC
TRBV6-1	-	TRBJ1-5	CASSEYRSNQPQHF	TGTGCCAGCAGTGAGTACAGAAGCAATCAGCCCCAGCATTTT
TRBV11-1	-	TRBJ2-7	CASSFTLRGEQYF	TGTGCCAGCAGCTTCACACTAAGGGGGGAGCAGTACTTC
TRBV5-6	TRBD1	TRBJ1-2	CASSTGQRHYGYTF	TGTGCCAGCAGCACGGGACAGAGACACTATGGCTACACCTTC
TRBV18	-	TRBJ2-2	CASSSQSPNTGELFF	TGTGCCAGCTCCTCACAGTCTCCGAACACCGGGGAGCTGTTTTTT
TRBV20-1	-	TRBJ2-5	CSAIISAQYF	TGCAGTGCTATAATCTCAGCCCAGTACTTC
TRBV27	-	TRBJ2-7	CASSLSPLSSYEQYF	TGTGCCAGCAGTTTGAGTCCTCTATCAAGTTACGAGCAGTACTTC
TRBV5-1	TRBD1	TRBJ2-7	CASSSTSDRGYEQYF	TGCGCCAGCAGCTCAACATCGGACAGGGGCTACGAGCAGTACTTC
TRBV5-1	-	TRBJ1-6	CASARDVSGARGSPLHF	TGCGCCAGCGCGAGGGACGTCTCAGGGGCCCGGGGTTCACCCCTCCACTTT
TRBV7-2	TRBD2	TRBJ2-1	CASSPSAGSSSYNEQFF	TGTGCCAGCAGCCCGTCAGCGGGATCGAGCTCCTACAATGAGCAGTTCTTC
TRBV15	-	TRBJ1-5	CATSRGNRVSNQPQHF	TGTGCCACCAGCAGAGGTAACAGGGTAAGCAATCAGCCCCAGCATTTT
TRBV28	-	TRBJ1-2	CASRGGPMDGSATF	TGTGCCAGCAGGGGGGGACCGATGGACGGGTCTGCCACCTTC
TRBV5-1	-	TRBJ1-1	CASSLDTDMNTEAFF	TGCGCCAGCAGCTTGGATACAGATATGAACACTGAAGCTTTCTTT
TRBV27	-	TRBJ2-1	CASRVYVPGGEQFF	TGTGCCAGCAGAGTTTATGTACCGGGTGGCGAGCAGTTCTTC
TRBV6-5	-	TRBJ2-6	CASATGSSGANVLTF	TGTGCCAGCGCGACGGGGAGCTCTGGGGCCAACGTCCTGACTTTC
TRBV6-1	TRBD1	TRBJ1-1	CASSVGGGAEAFF	TGTGCCAGCAGTGTAGGGGGCGGGGCAGAAGCTTTCTTT
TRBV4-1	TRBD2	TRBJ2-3	CASSHPLGGGQKGDTQYF	TGCGCCAGCAGCCACCCGCTCGGCGGGGGGCAGAAAGGAGATACGCAGTATTTT
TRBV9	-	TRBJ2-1	CASSVGGTTYEQFF	TGTGCCAGCAGCGTAGGCGGGACGACCTATGAGCAGTTCTTC
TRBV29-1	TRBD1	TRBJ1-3	CSVQGQGVANTIYF	TGCAGCGTTCAGGGACAGGGGGTGGCAAACACCATATATTTT
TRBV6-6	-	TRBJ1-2	CASSYSKGGYGYTF	TGTGCCAGCAGTTACTCGAAGGGAGGCTATGGCTACACCTTC
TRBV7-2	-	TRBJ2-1	CASSLAGSSYNEQFF	TGTGCCAGCAGCTTAGCGGGGAGTTCCTACAATGAGCAGTTCTTC
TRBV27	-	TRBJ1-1	CASSLSRLTEAFF	TGTGCCAGCAGTTTGTCGAGACTCACTGAAGCTTTCTTT
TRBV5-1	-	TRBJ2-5	CASSFRRGETQYF	TGCGCCAGCAGCTTCAGGCGTGGGGAGACCCAGTACTTC
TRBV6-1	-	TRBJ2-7	CASSGQVSSYEQYF	TGTGCCAGCAGTGGACAGGTTAGCTCCTACGAGCAGTACTTC
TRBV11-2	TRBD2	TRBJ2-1	CASSLVLAGGSNEQFF	TGTGCCAGCAGCTTAGTACTAGCGGGGGGGTCCAATGAGCAGTTCTTC
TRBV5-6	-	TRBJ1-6	CASSSGILNSPLHF	TGTGCCAGCAGCTCCGGGATCCTAAATTCACCCCTCCACTTT
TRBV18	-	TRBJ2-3	CASSPTTDTQYF	TGTGCCAGCTCACCAACTACAGATACGCAGTATTTT
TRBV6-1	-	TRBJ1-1	CASSETSGTEAFF	TGTGCCAGCAGTGAAACTTCGGGCACTGAAGCTTTCTTT
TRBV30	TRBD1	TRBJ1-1	CAWSAGGFTEAFF	TGTGCCTGGAGTGCAGGGGGCTTTACTGAAGCTTTCTTT
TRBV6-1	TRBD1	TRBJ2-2	CASSEATGGTGELFF	TGTGCCAGCAGTGAAGCGACAGGGGGCACCGGGGAGCTGTTTTTT
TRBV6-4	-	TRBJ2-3	CASSEAGGGTDTQYF	TGTGCCAGCAGTGAAGCCGGCGGGGGCACAGATACGCAGTATTTT
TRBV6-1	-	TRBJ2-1	CASSEVQKTNEQFF	TGTGCCAGCAGTGAAGTTCAGAAAACCAATGAGCAGTTCTTC
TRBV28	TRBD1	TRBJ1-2	CASSNQGARGYTF	TGTGCCAGCAGTAATCAGGGGGCGCGGGGCTACACCTTC